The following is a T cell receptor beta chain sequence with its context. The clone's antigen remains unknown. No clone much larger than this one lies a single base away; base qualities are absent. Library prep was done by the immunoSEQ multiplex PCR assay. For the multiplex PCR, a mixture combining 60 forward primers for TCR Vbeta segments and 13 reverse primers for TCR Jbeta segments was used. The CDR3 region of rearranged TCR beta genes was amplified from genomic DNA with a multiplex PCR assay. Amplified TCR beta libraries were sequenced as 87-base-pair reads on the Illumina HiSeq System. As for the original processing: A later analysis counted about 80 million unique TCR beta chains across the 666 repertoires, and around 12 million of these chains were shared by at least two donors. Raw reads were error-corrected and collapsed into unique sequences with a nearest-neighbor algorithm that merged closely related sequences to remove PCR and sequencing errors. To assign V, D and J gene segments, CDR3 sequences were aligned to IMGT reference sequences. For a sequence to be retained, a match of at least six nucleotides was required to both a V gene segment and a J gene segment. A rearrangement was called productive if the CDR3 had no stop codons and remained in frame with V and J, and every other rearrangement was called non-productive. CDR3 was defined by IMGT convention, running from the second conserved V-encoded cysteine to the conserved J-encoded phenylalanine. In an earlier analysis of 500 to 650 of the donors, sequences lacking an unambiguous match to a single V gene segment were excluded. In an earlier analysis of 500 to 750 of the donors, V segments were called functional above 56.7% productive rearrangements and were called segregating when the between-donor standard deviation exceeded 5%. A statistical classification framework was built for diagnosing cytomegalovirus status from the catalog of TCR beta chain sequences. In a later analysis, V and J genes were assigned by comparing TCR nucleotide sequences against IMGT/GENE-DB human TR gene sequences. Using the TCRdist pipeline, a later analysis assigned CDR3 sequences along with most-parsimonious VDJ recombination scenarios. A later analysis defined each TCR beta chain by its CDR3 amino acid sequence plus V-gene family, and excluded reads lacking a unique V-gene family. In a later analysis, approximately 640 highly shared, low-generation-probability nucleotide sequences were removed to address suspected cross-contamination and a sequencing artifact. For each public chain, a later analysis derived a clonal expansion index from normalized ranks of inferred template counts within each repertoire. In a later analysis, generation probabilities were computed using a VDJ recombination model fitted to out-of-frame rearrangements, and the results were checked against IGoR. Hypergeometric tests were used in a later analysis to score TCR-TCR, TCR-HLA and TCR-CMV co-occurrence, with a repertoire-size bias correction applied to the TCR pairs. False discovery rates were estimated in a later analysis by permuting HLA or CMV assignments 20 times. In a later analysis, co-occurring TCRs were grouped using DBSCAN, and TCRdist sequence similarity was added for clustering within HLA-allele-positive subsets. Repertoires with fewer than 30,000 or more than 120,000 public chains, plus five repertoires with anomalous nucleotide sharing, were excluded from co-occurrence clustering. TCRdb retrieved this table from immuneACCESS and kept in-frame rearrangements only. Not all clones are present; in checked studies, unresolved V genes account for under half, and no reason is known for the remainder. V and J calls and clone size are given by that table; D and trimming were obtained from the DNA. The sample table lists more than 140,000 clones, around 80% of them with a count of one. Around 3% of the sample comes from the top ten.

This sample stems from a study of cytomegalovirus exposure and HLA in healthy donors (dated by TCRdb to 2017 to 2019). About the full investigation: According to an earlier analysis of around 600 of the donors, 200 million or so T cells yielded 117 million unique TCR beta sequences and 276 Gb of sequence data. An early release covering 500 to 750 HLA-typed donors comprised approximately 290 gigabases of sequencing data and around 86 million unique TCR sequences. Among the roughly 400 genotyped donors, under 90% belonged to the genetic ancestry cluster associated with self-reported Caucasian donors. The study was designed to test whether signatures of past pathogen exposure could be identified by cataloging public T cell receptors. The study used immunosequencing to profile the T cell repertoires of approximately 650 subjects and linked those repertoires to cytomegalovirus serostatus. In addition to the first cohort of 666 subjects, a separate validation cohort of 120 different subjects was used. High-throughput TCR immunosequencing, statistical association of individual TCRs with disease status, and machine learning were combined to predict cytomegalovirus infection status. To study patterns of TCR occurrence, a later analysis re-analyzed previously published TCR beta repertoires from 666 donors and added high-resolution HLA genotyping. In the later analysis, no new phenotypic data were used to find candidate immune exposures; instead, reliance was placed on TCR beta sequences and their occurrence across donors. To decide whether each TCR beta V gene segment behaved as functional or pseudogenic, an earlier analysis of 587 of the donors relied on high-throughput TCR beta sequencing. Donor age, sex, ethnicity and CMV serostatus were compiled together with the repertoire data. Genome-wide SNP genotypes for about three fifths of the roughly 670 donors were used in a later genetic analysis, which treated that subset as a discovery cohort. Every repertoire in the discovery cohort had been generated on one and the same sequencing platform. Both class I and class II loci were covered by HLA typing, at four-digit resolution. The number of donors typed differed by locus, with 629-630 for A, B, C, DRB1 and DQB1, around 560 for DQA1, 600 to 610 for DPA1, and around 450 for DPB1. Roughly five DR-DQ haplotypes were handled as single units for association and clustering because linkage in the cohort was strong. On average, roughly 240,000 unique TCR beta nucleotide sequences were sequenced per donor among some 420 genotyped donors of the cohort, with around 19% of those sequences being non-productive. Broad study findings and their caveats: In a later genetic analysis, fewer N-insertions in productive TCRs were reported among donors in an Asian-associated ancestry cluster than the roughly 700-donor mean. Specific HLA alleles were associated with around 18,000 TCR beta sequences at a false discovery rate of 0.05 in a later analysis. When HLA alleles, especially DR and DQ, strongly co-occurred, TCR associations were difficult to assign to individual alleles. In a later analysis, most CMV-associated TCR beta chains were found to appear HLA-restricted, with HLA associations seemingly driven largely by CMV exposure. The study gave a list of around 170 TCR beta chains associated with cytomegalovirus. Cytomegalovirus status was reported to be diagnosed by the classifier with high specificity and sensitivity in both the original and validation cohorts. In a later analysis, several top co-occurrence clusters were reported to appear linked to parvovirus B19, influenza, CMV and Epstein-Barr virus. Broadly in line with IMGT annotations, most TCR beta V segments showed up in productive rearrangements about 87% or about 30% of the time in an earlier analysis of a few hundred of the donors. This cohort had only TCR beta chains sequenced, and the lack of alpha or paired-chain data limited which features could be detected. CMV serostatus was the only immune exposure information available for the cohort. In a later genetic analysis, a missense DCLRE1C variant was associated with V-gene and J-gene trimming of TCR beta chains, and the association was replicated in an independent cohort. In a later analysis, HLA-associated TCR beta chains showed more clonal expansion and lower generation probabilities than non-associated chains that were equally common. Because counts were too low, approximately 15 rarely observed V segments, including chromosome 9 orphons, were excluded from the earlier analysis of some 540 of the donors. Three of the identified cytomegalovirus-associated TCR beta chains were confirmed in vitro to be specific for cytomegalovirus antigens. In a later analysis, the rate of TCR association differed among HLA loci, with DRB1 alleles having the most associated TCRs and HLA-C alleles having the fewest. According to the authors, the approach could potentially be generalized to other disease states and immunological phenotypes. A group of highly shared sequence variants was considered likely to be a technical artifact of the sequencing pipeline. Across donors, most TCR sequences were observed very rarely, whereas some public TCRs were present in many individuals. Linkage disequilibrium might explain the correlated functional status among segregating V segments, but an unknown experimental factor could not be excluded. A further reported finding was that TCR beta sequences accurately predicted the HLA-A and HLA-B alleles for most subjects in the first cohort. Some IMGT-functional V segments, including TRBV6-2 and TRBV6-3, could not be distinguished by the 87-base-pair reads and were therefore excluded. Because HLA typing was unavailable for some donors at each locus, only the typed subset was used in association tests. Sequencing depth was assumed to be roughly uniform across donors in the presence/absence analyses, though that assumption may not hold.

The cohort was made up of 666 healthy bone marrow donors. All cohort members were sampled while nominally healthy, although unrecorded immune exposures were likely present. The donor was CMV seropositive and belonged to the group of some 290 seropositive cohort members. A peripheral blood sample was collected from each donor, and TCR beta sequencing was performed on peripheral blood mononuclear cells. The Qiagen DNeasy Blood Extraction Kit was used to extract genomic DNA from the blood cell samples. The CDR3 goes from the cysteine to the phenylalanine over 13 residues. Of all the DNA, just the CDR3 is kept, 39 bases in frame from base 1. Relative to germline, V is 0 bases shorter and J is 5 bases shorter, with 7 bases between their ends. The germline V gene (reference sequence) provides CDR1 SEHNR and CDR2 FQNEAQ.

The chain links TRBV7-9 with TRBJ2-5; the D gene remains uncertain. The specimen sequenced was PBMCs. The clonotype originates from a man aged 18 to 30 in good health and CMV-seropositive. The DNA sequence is TGTGCCAGCAGCTTAGCTTCTTCGGAGACCCAGTACTTC. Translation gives CASSLASSETQYF.